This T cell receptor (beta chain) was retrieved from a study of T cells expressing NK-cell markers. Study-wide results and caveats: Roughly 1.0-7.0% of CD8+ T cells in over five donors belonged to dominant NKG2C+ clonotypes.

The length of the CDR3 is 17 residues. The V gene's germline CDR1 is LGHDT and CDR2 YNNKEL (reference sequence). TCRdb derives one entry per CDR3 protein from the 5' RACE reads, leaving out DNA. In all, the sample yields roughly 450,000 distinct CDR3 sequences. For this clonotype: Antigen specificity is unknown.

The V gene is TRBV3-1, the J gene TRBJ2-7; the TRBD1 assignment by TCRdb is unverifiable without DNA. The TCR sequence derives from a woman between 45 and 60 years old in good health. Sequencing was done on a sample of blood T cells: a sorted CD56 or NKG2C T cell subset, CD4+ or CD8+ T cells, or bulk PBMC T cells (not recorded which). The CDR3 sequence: CASSQAPPGGKTYEQYF.